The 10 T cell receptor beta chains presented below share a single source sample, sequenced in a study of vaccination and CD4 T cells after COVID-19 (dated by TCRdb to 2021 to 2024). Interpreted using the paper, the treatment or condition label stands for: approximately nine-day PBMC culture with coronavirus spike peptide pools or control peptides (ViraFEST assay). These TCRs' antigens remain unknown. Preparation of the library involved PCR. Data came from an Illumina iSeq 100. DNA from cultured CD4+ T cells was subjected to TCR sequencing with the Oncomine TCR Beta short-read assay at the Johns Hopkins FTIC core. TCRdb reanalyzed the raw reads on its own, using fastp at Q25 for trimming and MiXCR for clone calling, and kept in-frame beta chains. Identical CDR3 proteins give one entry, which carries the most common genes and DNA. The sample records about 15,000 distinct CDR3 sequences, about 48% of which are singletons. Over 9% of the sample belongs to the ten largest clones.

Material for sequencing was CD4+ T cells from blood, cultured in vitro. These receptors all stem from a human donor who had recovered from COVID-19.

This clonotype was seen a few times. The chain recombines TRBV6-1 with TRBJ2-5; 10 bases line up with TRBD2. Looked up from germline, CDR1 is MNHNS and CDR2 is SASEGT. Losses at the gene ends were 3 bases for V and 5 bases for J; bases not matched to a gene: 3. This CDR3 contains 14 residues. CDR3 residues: CASSDTSGIETQYF. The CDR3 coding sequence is TGTGCCAGCAGTGACACTAGCGGGATTGAGACCCAGTACTTC.

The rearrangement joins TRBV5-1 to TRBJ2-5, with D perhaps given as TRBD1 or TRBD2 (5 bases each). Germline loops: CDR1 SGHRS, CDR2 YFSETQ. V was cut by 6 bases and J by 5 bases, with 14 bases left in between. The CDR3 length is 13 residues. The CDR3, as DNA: TGCGCCAGCACGGGGCCCCTCGGGGAGACCCAGTACTTC. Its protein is CASTGPLGETQYF.

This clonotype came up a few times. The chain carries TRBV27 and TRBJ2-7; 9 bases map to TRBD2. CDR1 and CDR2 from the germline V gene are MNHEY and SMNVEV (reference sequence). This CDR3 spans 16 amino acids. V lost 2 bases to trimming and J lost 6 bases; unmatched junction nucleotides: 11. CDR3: CASSLRPSGTPGEQYF. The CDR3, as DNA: TGTGCCAGCAGTTTAAGGCCTAGCGGGACCCCCGGCGAGCAGTACTTC.

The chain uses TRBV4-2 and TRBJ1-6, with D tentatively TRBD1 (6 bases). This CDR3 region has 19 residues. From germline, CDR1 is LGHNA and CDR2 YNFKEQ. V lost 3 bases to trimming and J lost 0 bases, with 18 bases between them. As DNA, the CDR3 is TGTGCCAGCAGCCAGTTAGCCCGACAGGCTGGCTCCTATAATTCACCCCTCCACTTT. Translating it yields CASSQLARQAGSYNSPLHF.

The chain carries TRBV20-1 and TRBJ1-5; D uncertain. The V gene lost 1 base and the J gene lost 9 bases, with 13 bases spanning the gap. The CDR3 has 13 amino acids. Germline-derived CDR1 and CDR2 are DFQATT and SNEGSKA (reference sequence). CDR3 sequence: CSARGGMGRPQHF. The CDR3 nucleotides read TGCAGTGCTAGAGGTGGAATGGGGAGGCCCCAGCATTTT.

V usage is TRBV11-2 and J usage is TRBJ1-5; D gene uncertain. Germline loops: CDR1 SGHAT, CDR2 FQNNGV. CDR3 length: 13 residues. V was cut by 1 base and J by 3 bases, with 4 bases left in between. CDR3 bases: TGTGCCAGCAGCTTAGGCCTCAATCAGCCCCAGCATTTT. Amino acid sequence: CASSLGLNQPQHF.

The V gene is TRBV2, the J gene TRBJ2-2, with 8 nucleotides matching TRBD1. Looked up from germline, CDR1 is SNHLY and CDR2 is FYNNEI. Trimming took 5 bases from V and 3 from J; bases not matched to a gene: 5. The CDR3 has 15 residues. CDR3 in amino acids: CASSQLQGDTGELFF. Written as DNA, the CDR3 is TGTGCCAGCAGTCAGTTACAGGGGGACACCGGGGAGCTGTTTTTT.

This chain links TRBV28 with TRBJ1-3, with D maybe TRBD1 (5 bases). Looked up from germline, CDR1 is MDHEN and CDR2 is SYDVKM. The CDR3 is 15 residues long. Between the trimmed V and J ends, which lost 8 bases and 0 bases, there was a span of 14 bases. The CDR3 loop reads CASASPGSSGNTIYF. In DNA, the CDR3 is TGTGCCAGCGCCTCCCCAGGGAGCTCTGGAAACACCATATATTTT. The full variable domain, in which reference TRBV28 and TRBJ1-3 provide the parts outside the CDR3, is DVKVTQSSRYLVKRTGEKVFLECVQDMDHENMFWYRQDPGLGLRLIYFSYDVKMKEKGDIPEGYSVSREKKERFSLILESASTNQTSMYLCASASPGSSGNTIYFGEGSWLTVV.

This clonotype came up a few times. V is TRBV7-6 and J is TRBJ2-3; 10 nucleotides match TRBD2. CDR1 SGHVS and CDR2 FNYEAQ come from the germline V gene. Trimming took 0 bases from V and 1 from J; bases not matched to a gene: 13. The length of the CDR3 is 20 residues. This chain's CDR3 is CASSLAGSSGGLSGTDTQYF. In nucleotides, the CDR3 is TGTGCCAGCAGCTTAGCGGGGAGTAGCGGGGGGCTTTCCGGCACAGATACGCAGTATTTT.

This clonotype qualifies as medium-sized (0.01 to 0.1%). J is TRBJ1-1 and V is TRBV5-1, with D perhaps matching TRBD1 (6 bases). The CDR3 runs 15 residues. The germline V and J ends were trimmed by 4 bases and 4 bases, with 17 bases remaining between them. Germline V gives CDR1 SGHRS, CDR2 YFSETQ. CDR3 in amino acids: CASSPLTGSATEAFF. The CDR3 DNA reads TGCGCCAGCAGCCCATTGACAGGTAGTGCCACTGAAGCTTTCTTT.